This is a list of T cell receptor beta chains from one sample in a study of cytomegalovirus exposure and HLA in healthy donors. Libraries were prepared by immunoSEQ multiplex PCR; TCRdb keeps only in-frame clonotypes and omits some of them. The table shows 120,000 to 150,000 clones, with more than 75% occurring only once. Sequenced material: PBMCs. All receptors come from a male donor in good health and CMV-seronegative. Each CDR3 is given with its conserved first and last residue. A D gene is named only where the DNA matches it firmly. Clone size is given for some rows only: seen once, a few or many times, or a class if the clone is expanded.

>TRBD2|TRBV5-5|TRBJ2-7|once
TGTGCCAGCAGCTTGGTCGGGACTAGCGGGGGGGCCCGCTACGAGCAGTACTTC
CASSLVGTSGGARYEQYF
>.|TRBV18|TRBJ2-2|.
TGTGCCAGCTCACCAAGCGGGAACACCGGGGAGCTGTTTTTT
CASSPSGNTGELFF
>TRBD1|TRBV7-9|TRBJ2-5|.
TGTGCCAGCAGCTTATCAGGGGGAGAGACCCAGTACTTC
CASSLSGGETQYF
>TRBD2|TRBV10-3|TRBJ2-3|.
TGTGCCATCAAGGCGGTTAGCGGGACAGATACGCAGTATTTT
CAIKAVSGTDTQYF
>TRBD2|TRBV6-1|TRBJ2-3|.
TGTGCCACCTCCCATAGCGGGGGGGCCCTGGATACGCAGTATTTT
CATSHSGGALDTQYF
>TRBD1|TRBV27|TRBJ2-5|.
TGTGCCAGCAGTTCCCGGACAGGGTGGGAGACCCAGTACTTC
CASSSRTGWETQYF
>TRBD2|TRBV28|TRBJ2-1|once
TGTGCCAGCTCCGCGGGGGGTCTATACAATGAGCAGTTCTTC
CASSAGGLYNEQFF
>.|TRBV2|TRBJ2-2|once
TGTGCCAGCAGTGAATCGGGGGCGAACACCGGGGAGCTGTTTTTT
CASSESGANTGELFF
>.|TRBV5-1|TRBJ2-7|.
TGCGCCAGCAGCTTGGATAGCTCGACCGAGCAGTACTTC
CASSLDSSTEQYF
>.|TRBV7-9|TRBJ2-5|once
TGTGCCAGCAGCTTGAGGGACTTCGCAGAGACCCAGTACTTC
CASSLRDFAETQYF
>.|TRBV18|TRBJ2-3|.
TGTGCCAGCTCACCCGCAGGAATCGCAGATACGCAGTATTTT
CASSPAGIADTQYF
>.|TRBV7-6|TRBJ2-2|few
TGTGCCAGCAGCTTCCTTACAGATACGAACACCGGGGAGCTGTTTTTT
CASSFLTDTNTGELFF
>TRBD1|TRBV2|TRBJ2-5|.
TGTGCCAGCAGGGACAGGGGGGAGACCCAGTACTTC
CASRDRGETQYF
>TRBD1|TRBV28|TRBJ1-2|.
TGTGCCAGCAGCCTACCACAGGGGAACTATGGCTACACCTTC
CASSLPQGNYGYTF
>.|TRBV20-1|TRBJ1-2|.
TGCAGTGCAGCCTTCGGCTATGGCTACACCTTC
CSAAFGYGYTF
>.|TRBV11-2|TRBJ1-2|.
TGTGCCAGCAGCCCATTGATAGGGAGAACTTTTGGCTACACCTTC
CASSPLIGRTFGYTF
>TRBD2|TRBV10-3|TRBJ2-1|.
TGTGCCATCGCAGTAGCGGGGGCTCCCTACAATGAGCAGTTCTTC
CAIAVAGAPYNEQFF
>TRBD1|TRBV29-1|TRBJ2-3|.
TGCAGCGTCGCCGACAGGGGGCAAACAGATACGCAGTATTTT
CSVADRGQTDTQYF
>TRBD1|TRBV5-6|TRBJ1-2|.
TGTGCCAGCAGCTACGACAGGGGTTACGGCTATGGCTACACCTTC
CASSYDRGYGYGYTF
>TRBD1|TRBV5-6|TRBJ2-7|.
TGTGCCAGCACCTGGACAGGGGGAATTGGCGAGCAGTACTTC
CASTWTGGIGEQYF
>.|TRBV5-6|TRBJ1-5|.
TGTGCCAGCAGCTTCGGGGGCAATCAGCCCCAGCATTTT
CASSFGGNQPQHF
>TRBD1|TRBV5-1|TRBJ1-1|.
TGCGCCAGCAGCTTGCGAACAGGGGAATCTGAAGCTTTCTTT
CASSLRTGESEAFF
>.|TRBV6-6|TRBJ2-3|.
TGTGCCAGCACCCCAAGGGGCGGCACAGATACGCAGTATTTT
CASTPRGGTDTQYF
>.|TRBV7-9|TRBJ2-3|once
TGTGCCAGCAGCTTATGGGGGCTAGCAGATACGCAGTATTTT
CASSLWGLADTQYF
>.|TRBV19|TRBJ1-6|.
TGTGCCAGTAGTATAAGGGGGGGATTCGATAATTCACCCCTCCACTTT
CASSIRGGFDNSPLHF
>.|TRBV5-1|TRBJ2-5|.
TGCGCCAGCAGCTTGGAGGGGGGGCAAGAGACCCAGTACTTC
CASSLEGGQETQYF
>.|TRBV4-1|TRBJ1-5|.
TGCGCCAGCAGCCAAGAACAGGGCAGGCGGCAGCCCCAGCATTTT
CASSQEQGRRQPQHF
>TRBD1|TRBV11-3|TRBJ2-3|few
TGTGCCAGCAGCGCTACCTCACAGGGGAGAGGCACAGATACGCAGTATTTT
CASSATSQGRGTDTQYF
>TRBD1|TRBV5-1|TRBJ2-5|.
TGCGCCAGCAGCTTGGAGGGGGCGGGTCAAGAGACCCAGTACTTC
CASSLEGAGQETQYF
>.|TRBV15|TRBJ1-4|.
TGTGCCACCAGCAGAGAAGGAGGGCGACTGTTTTTT
CATSREGGRLFF
>.|TRBV6-5|TRBJ1-3|.
TGTGCCAGCAGTTATACCTCGGCTGGAAACACCATATATTTT
CASSYTSAGNTIYF
>TRBD1|TRBV19|TRBJ1-5|.
TGTGCCAGCAGTCCGGGACAGGGGGCTAATCAGCCCCAGCATTTT
CASSPGQGANQPQHF
>.|TRBV7-2|TRBJ1-2|.
TGTGCCAGCAGAGGCGGGCTGCGAAGCTATGGCTACACCTTC
CASRGGLRSYGYTF
>.|TRBV25-1|TRBJ1-2|.
TGTGCCAGCAGTGAATTGGAGGGCAGGGAAAACTATGGCTACACCTTC
CASSELEGRENYGYTF
>.|TRBV7-9|TRBJ2-5|once
TGTTCCAGCAGCTTAACGGAGGTCGCGGGAGAGACCCAGTACTTC
CSSSLTEVAGETQYF
>.|TRBV6-4|TRBJ2-3|.
TGTGCCAGTCCTAGTTTCAGGGAAGTAGCCAGGATCCTCCTAACAGATACGCAGTATTTT
CASPSFREVARILLTDTQYF
>.|TRBV28|TRBJ1-4|.
TGTGCCAGCAGTTTACAGCGTAATGAAAAACTGTTTTTT
CASSLQRNEKLFF
>.|TRBV6-5|TRBJ1-5|.
TGTGCCAGCAGTCAGGGCGGGCCCCAGCATTTT
CASSQGGPQHF
>TRBD1|TRBV18|TRBJ2-2|few
TGTGCCAGCTCACGCCCCGGACAGGGGGCCACCGGGGAGCTGTTTTTT
CASSRPGQGATGELFF
>.|TRBV7-2|TRBJ1-4|.
TGTGCCAGCAGCTTATCGTTGAGTGAAAAACTGTTTTTT
CASSLSLSEKLFF
>.|TRBV5-1|TRBJ2-7|.
TGCGCCAGCAGCCACTACTCGGAACGAAGGTCCGAGCAGTACTTC
CASSHYSERRSEQYF
>.|TRBV4-3|TRBJ1-4|few
TGCGCCAGCAGCCGCGGCGCAACTAATGAAAAACTGTTTTTT
CASSRGATNEKLFF